Only a few counts were recorded for the clone carrying this T cell receptor beta chain. As yet, its antigen is unknown. The junction had 15 bases not matched to a gene; V was cut back by 2 bases and J by 8 bases. Germline lookup yields CDR1 LGHNA and CDR2 YNFKEQ. CDR3 size: 18 residues. TCRdb called the 5' RACE reads again in MiXCR, with one record for every CDR3 protein. This table has about 260,000 distinct CDR3 sequences, 16% appearing once. The data are from a study of T-cell memory formation after mild COVID-19. Overall study findings and caveats: Clones shrinking between day 15 and 85 showed a balanced CD4/CD8 split, and those that grew later tilted toward CD4+. Shrinking CD4+ clones were chiefly CM and EM; CD8+ ones were chiefly EMRA. Pre-infection memory held some responding clones, suggesting pre-existing cross-reactive T cells responded. Researchers could not confirm that second-wave clones peaking on day 37 targeted SARS-CoV-2.

The gene calls are TRBV4-2 and TRBJ2-4, with TRBD1 identical over 10 bases. The source material was PBMCs or a T cell subset sorted from them (not recorded which). The TCR comes from a man aged 18-30 years who had mild COVID-19 (a few samples of this study predate the infection). Cell type and time point are not known. CDR3 coding DNA: TGTGCCAGCAGCCAAAGTCCCGGGACAGGGGTCTTGGGAGACATTCAGTACTTC. Translating gives CASSQSPGTGVLGDIQYF.